Following are 14 T cell receptor beta chains from one sample sequenced in a study of blood T cell repertoires in COVID-19 (dated by TCRdb to between 2020 and 2021). Library construction relied on the immunoSEQ multiplex PCR assay. TCRdb took over this immuneACCESS table, retaining in-frame rearrangements with V and J assigned. Such tables are incomplete; in checked studies, under half of the missing clones stem from an unresolved V gene, and the remainder is unexplained. The sample table lists under 400,000 clones, more than 70% of them with a count of one. Of the sample, approximately 1% falls within the top ten clones. Sequencing was carried out using PBMCs or T cells enriched from blood (not recorded which). Receptor source: a woman under 40 who had been exposed to COVID-19.

This clone has just one count. The J gene is TRBJ2-7, the V gene TRBV2; TRBD2 aligns across 9 bases. There are 17 residues in the CDR3. Germline V gene lookup returns CDR1 SNHLY and CDR2 FYNNEI. The V gene end was trimmed by 2 bases and the J gene end by 2 bases; junction bases not matched to a gene: 10. This CDR3 reads CASSERASGTPTYEQYF. CDR3 DNA: TGTGCCAGCAGTGAAAGGGCTAGCGGGACCCCTACCTACGAGCAGTACTTC.

This chain connects TRBV6-5 to TRBJ1-1; no definite D call. Germline V gives CDR1 MNHEY, CDR2 SVGAGI. This CDR3 region has 14 residues. Trimming removed 7 bases at V and 2 bases at J, with 14 bases between. CDR3: CASNPGRTNTEAFF. The CDR3 bases are TGTGCCAGCAACCCCGGACGGACTAACACTGAAGCTTTCTTT.

The chain is built from TRBV7-6 and TRBJ2-5, with 9 bases identical to TRBD2. This CDR3 comprises 16 residues. J was trimmed by 1 base and V by 4 bases; bases with no gene match: 7. CDR1 is SGHVS, CDR2 FNYEAQ, per germline. The CDR3 bases are TGTGCCAGCAGCTACCTAGCGGGGAGCTTCCAAGAGACCCAGTACTTC. Its protein product is CASSYLAGSFQETQYF.

This clone was seen once. The gene calls are TRBV2 and TRBJ1-5; tentatively, D is TRBD1 (6 bases). This CDR3 spans 13 amino acids. Germline loops: CDR1 SNHLY, CDR2 FYNNEI. Trimming cost V 7 bases and J 3 bases, with 10 bases left between them. DNA for the CDR3: TGTGCCAGCACAGGGGAATCCAATCAGCCCCAGCATTTT. The encoded protein is CASTGESNQPQHF.

This chain uses TRBV9 with TRBJ2-5, with 9 bases aligning to TRBD2. Germline V gives CDR1 SGDLS, CDR2 YYNGEE. CDR3 length: 13 residues. The J segment lost 4 bases and the V segment lost 4 bases, leaving 2 bases of the junction unmatched. The CDR3 protein is CASSLSGRETQYF. The CDR3 bases are TGTGCCAGCAGCCTTAGCGGGAGAGAGACCCAGTACTTC.

This rearrangement joins TRBV7-8 to TRBJ2-5, with 12 positions matching TRBD2. Germline V lookup: CDR1 SGHVS, CDR2 FQNEAQ. This CDR3 comprises 20 residues. Unmatched junction bases numbered 14, after V lost 1 base and J lost 2 bases. CDR3 in DNA: TGTGCCAGCAGCTTAGTAAGGCCGGGGACTAGCGGGCCATATCAAGAGACCCAGTACTTC. It is translated as CASSLVRPGTSGPYQETQYF.

About this clone itself: The same CDR3 can be traced to other DNA sequences in this sample. The chain carries TRBV5-4 and TRBJ2-7, with 7 bases aligning to TRBD2. In germline, CDR1 is SGHNT, CDR2 YYREEE (reference sequence). The CDR3 contains 13 residues. With 4 bases clipped from V and 3 bases from J, the junction kept 4 bases outside the gene matches. Here the CDR3 reads CASSPSGGYEQYF. The CDR3 DNA follows: TGTGCCAGCAGCCCTTCGGGAGGCTACGAGCAGTACTTC.

The chain recombines TRBV10-1 with TRBJ2-1; 7 nucleotides agree with TRBD1. J gave up 3 bases and V 5 bases, and 10 bases lay outside the gene matches. Germline loops: CDR1 WNHNN, CDR2 SYGVQD (reference sequence). CDR3 length: 16 amino acids. CDR3 sequence reads: CASSPEGSGGYNEQFF. In nucleotides, the CDR3 is TGCGCCAGCAGTCCCGAGGGGTCAGGGGGCTACAATGAGCAGTTCTTC.

V is TRBV19 and J is TRBJ2-1; 8 nucleotides line up with TRBD1. In germline, CDR1 is LNHDA, CDR2 SQIVND (reference sequence). The CDR3 spans 17 residues. Germline trimming cut 2 bases from V and 8 bases from J; bases unmatched to any gene: 14. The CDR3 loop is CASSIPWRTGIQDEQFF. DNA of the CDR3: TGTGCCAGTAGTATACCCTGGAGGACAGGGATTCAGGATGAGCAGTTCTTC.

This clone occurred once. The rearrangement uses TRBV27 and TRBJ1-6; TRBD1 matches 10 bases. There are 17 residues in the CDR3. Trimming removed 5 bases from V and 9 bases from J; junction bases left unmatched: 13. Germline CDR1 reads MNHEY; CDR2 reads SMNVEV (reference sequence). The CDR3 protein is CASSLWGTGDRISPLHF. The CDR3 DNA sequence: TGTGCCAGCAGTCTATGGGGGACAGGGGACAGGATTTCACCCCTCCACTTT.

In the case of this clone: Other DNA sequences from this sample encode an identical CDR3 as well. J is TRBJ1-4 and V is TRBV5-1; 7 nucleotides align to TRBD1. Trimming removed 4 bases from V and 8 bases from J; junction bases left unmatched: 5. This CDR3 is 13 amino acids long. CDR1 SGHRS and CDR2 YFSETQ come from the germline V gene. CDR3 DNA: TGCGCCAGCAGCCGACAGGGTGGAGAAAAACTGTTTTTT. This codes for CASSRQGGEKLFF.

J is TRBJ2-3 and V is TRBV2; a possible D gene is TRBD2 (6 bases). The CDR3 has 16 residues. The germline V and J ends were trimmed by 3 bases and 4 bases, with 17 bases remaining between them. CDR1 is SNHLY and CDR2 is FYNNEI in the germline V gene. CDR3 nucleotides: TGTGCCAGCAGTGAGGGAGGCAGGTCAAAGGCAGATACGCAGTATTTT. Amino acids: CASSEGGRSKADTQYF.

The chain combines TRBV3-1 (or the pseudogene TRBV3-2) with TRBJ2-5; 10 positions match TRBD2. Germline lookup yields CDR1 LGHDT and CDR2 YNNKEL (reference sequence). The V and J ends lost 5 bases and 1 base, in that order; junction bases with no gene match: 7. The CDR3 is 16 residues long. The chain's CDR3 is CASSFRLAGSQETQYF. DNA for the CDR3: TGTGCCAGCAGCTTTCGACTAGCGGGTTCCCAAGAGACCCAGTACTTC.

This chain links TRBV5-1 with TRBJ1-3, with D maybe TRBD1 (6 bases). In germline, CDR1 is SGHRS, CDR2 YFSETQ. Deletions cut 4 bases from V and 2 bases from J, with 10 bases between. The CDR3 extends over 14 amino acids. This chain's CDR3 is CASSPDRTGNTIYF. The CDR3 DNA is TGCGCCAGCAGCCCCGACAGGACTGGAAACACCATATATTTT.